What follows are 2 T cell receptor beta chains derived from one specimen sequenced in a study of blood T cell repertoires in COVID-19. Assay: immunoSEQ multiplex PCR; the TCRdb copy retains only in-frame clones and omits some. The sample lists 70,000 to 95,000 clones, about 82% occurring once. The material sequenced was peripheral blood. These receptors were collected from a man older than 75 with active or convalescent COVID-19.

The V gene is TRBV6-5, the J gene TRBJ2-6, with a possible D match to TRBD1 (6 bases). Trimming left V 5 bases short and J 2 bases short, with 10 bases between. The CDR3 loop spans 15 amino acids. Germline values: CDR1 MNHEY, CDR2 SVGAGI. CDR3 region: CASSQQGAGANVLTF. In DNA form, the CDR3 reads TGTGCCAGCAGTCAACAGGGCGCTGGGGCCAACGTCCTGACTTTC.

The V and J genes are TRBV18 and TRBJ2-5; D call uncertain. V lost 2 bases, J lost 4 bases, and 14 bases lay in between. This CDR3 has 15 amino acids. Per germline, CDR1 KGHSH and CDR2 LQKENI. CDR3 protein: CASSPSGLFGETQYF. The CDR3 DNA is TGTGCCAGCTCACCATCTGGGCTTTTCGGAGAGACCCAGTACTTC.